This T cell receptor (beta chain) is drawn from a study of blood T cell repertoires in COVID-19. Study overall: Collection of acute and convalescent COVID-19 samples took place in the United States, Italy and Spain.

Sequencing was performed with immunoSEQ multiplex PCR; in TCRdb, only in-frame clones are kept and a portion is missing. This repertoire shows some 100,000 clones, around nine tenths found once; its top ten account for roughly 8.1%. Looked up from germline, CDR1 is SGHKS and CDR2 is YYEKEE (reference sequence). This CDR3 region has 16 residues. V trimming: 6 bases; J trimming: 4 bases; junction bases outside the gene matches: 13. The sequencing sample was made of peripheral blood. This chain links TRBV5-5 with TRBJ1-1; 9 nucleotides agree with TRBD1. This clonotype originated in a woman aged 65 to 85 with acute or convalescent COVID-19. CDR3 sequence reads: CASTMSGTGIRTEAFF. As DNA, the CDR3 is TGTGCCAGCACCATGTCCGGGACAGGGATTCGCACTGAAGCTTTCTTT.